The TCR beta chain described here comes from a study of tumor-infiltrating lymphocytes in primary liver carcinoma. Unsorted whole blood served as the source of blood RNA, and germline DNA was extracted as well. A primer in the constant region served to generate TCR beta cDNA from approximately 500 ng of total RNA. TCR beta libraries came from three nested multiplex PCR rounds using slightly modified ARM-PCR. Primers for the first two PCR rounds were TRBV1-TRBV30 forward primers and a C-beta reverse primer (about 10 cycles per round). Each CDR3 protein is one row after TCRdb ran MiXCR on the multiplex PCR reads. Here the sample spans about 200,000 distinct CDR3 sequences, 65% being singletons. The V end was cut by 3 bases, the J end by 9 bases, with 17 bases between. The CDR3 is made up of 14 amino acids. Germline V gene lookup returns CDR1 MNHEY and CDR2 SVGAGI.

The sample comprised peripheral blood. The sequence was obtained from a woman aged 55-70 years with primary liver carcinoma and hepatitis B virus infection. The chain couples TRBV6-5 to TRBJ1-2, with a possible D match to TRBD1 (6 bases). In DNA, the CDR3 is TGTGCCAGCAGTTATACAACACAGGGCCGGAGCTACACCTTC. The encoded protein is CASSYTTQGRSYTF.